This T cell receptor beta chain was identified in a study of blood T cell repertoires in COVID-19. Study information: The samples span acute and convalescent COVID-19 from the United States, Italy and Spain.

Under the authors' procedure: Estimates of nucleated cell counts were drawn from the amplification of reference gene primers. Repertoires were generated with immunoSEQ multiplex PCR, while TCRdb's copy carries only in-frame clones and drops some. The DNA gave D and trimming, while V, J and clone size come from that table. This table has roughly 300,000 clones, approximately 85% appearing once. Germline V gene data show CDR1 as LGHDT and CDR2 as YNNKEL (reference sequence). The CDR3 covers 13 residues. V lost 1 base to trimming and J lost 7 bases, with 10 bases between them. The sample comprised peripheral blood. This receptor was identified in a human donor in a cohort sampled during active COVID-19. The chain couples TRBV3-1 (or the pseudogene TRBV3-2) to TRBJ1-2; no reliable D call. CDR3 loop: CASSQAQAAGYTF. CDR3 bases: TGTGCCAGCAGCCAAGCCCAGGCCGCTGGCTACACCTTC.